The 20 T cell receptor beta chains reported below all come from one sample, sequenced in a study of response to subunit inactivated influenza vaccine. MiXCR, run by TCRdb on the RT-PCR reads, gives a single entry per CDR3 protein. The sample lists about 780,000 distinct CDR3 sequences, around 18% occurring once. The specimen comprised PBMCs from blood, sampled more than 4 days after vaccination. The receptor source for this set is a man between 50 and 59 years old who received an inactivated influenza vaccine.

There are a few counts of this clonotype. J is TRBJ2-1 and V is TRBV20-1; no clear D gene. Germline loops: CDR1 DFQATT, CDR2 SNEGSKA (reference sequence). Trimming took 5 bases from V and 3 from J, leaving 14 bases between them. CDR3 length: 14 residues. CDR3: CSAPPGSIYNEQFF. CDR3 nucleotide sequence: TGCAGTGCTCCCCCCGGTAGTATCTACAATGAGCAGTTCTTC.

This clonotype was seen many times. The CDR3 DNA follows: TGTGCCAGCAGCCAAAACAGGGGGTCGGGGGAGCTGTTTTTT. Translating it yields CASSQNRGSGELFF. The chain joins TRBV14 to TRBJ2-2, with 8 bases lining up with TRBD1. This CDR3 region has 14 residues. The V segment lost 2 bases and the J segment 8 bases; nucleotides outside the gene matches: 4. Germline loops: CDR1 SGHDN, CDR2 FVKESK.

This clonotype was seen a few times. The chain recombines TRBV12-3 or TRBV12-4 with TRBJ2-1; D unresolved. The CDR3 contains 15 residues. V lost 2 bases to trimming and J lost 5 bases, with 13 bases between them. The CDR3 nucleotides read TGTGCCAGCAGTTTATACGGCCCCCTTGACAATGAGCAGTTCTTC. It translates to CASSLYGPLDNEQFF.

This chain uses TRBV27 with TRBJ2-1; 9 bases line up with TRBD2. V gave up 5 bases and J gave up 8 bases; unmatched junction bases: 13. Germline lookup yields CDR1 MNHEY and CDR2 SMNVEV (reference sequence). The CDR3 consists of 16 residues. The CDR3: CASSPRGAGGLHEQFF. The CDR3 nucleotides are TGTGCCAGCAGTCCCCGGGGAGCGGGAGGTTTGCATGAGCAGTTCTTC.

This clonotype was counted ten times or more. V gene TRBV29-1 combines with J gene TRBJ1-2; D uncertain. V was pared by 3 bases and J by 2 bases, with 10 bases between. CDR1 is SQVTM and CDR2 is ANQGSEA in the germline V gene. This CDR3 comprises 13 residues. In DNA form, the CDR3 reads TGCAGCGTTGAGGAACTCCCGAACTATGGCTACACCTTC. It codes for CSVEELPNYGYTF.

This clonotype was counted between two and nine times. The chain uses TRBV7-2 and TRBJ2-5; tentatively, D is TRBD2 (7 bases). V was pared by 4 bases and J by 5 bases, with 17 bases between. The CDR3 sequence is 15 residues long. In germline, CDR1 is SGHTA, CDR2 FQGNSA. The CDR3 sequence is CASSWGGPLVETQYF. In DNA, the CDR3 is TGTGCCAGCAGCTGGGGGGGCCCTCTGGTGGAGACCCAGTACTTC.

This sequence joins TRBV3-1 and TRBJ2-7; D gene ambiguous. Per the germline V gene, CDR1 is LGHDT and CDR2 is YNNKEL (reference sequence). V was trimmed by 3 bases and J by 0 bases, leaving 12 bases between them. This CDR3 contains 15 residues. CDR3 residues: CASSHLARSSYEQYF. Written as DNA, the CDR3 is TGTGCCAGCAGCCATTTGGCCCGTAGCTCCTACGAGCAGTACTTC.

This sequence joins TRBV3-1 and TRBJ1-3; 9 bases agree with TRBD1. In germline, CDR1 is LGHDT, CDR2 YNNKEL (reference sequence). V gave up 2 bases and J gave up 3 bases; unmatched junction bases: 14. The CDR3 contains 19 residues. In nucleotides, the CDR3 is TGTGCCAGCAGCCAAACGACAGGGGGAGTTGGGATGATTGGAAACACCATATATTTT. It yields the protein CASSQTTGGVGMIGNTIYF.

This chain uses TRBV15 with TRBJ2-7, with 10 bases matching TRBD2. There are 14 residues in the CDR3. Germline loops: CDR1 LNHNV, CDR2 YYDKDF (reference sequence). V shed 1 base, J shed 5 bases, and the junction held 2 bases outside the gene matches. In DNA, the CDR3 is TGTGCCACCAGCAGAGGGACTAGCGGCCACGAGCAGTACTTC. Translating gives CATSRGTSGHEQYF.

The V gene is TRBV4-2, the J gene TRBJ2-1; 9 bases are a match to TRBD2. There are 21 residues in the CDR3. CDR1 LGHNA and CDR2 YNFKEQ come from the germline V gene. Unmatched junction bases numbered 19, after V lost 4 bases and J lost 0 bases. The chain's CDR3 is CASSRQTMRASGISSYNEQFF. The CDR3 DNA is TGTGCCAGCAGCCGTCAGACGATGAGGGCTAGCGGGATTTCCTCCTACAATGAGCAGTTCTTC.

This clonotype was observed at least ten times. The chain is built from TRBV5-1 and TRBJ2-7; 9 positions agree with TRBD1. Germline V gene lookup returns CDR1 SGHRS and CDR2 YFSETQ. The CDR3 loop spans 15 amino acids. The V segment lost 2 bases and the J segment 4 bases; nucleotides outside the gene matches: 7. The CDR3 is CASSFLRGQGYEQYF. The CDR3 bases are TGCGCCAGCAGCTTCCTGCGGGGACAGGGTTACGAGCAGTACTTC.

This clonotype has a handful of counts. V is TRBV7-2 and J is TRBJ2-1, with 7 nucleotides matching TRBD2. Germline trimming cut 5 bases from V and 6 bases from J; bases unmatched to any gene: 10. Per the germline V gene, CDR1 is SGHTA and CDR2 is FQGNSA. This CDR3 region has 15 residues. The CDR3: CASSLGGRFGNEQFF. The CDR3 DNA follows: TGTGCCAGCAGCCTGGGAGGGAGATTCGGCAATGAGCAGTTCTTC.

V usage is TRBV7-8 and J usage is TRBJ1-2; no clear D gene. The CDR3 runs to 13 residues. Germline V gives CDR1 SGHVS, CDR2 FQNEAQ. Trimming took off 5 bases at V and 4 bases at J, with 11 bases between the two ends. CDR3 protein: CASSPGLLYGYTF. The CDR3 region has the DNA TGTGCCAGCAGCCCTGGGCTCCTCTATGGCTACACCTTC. The entire variable domain, with the rest obtained from reference TRBV7-8 and TRBJ1-2, is as follows: GAGVSQSPRYKVAKRGQDVALRCDPISGHVSLFWYQQALGQGPEFLTYFQNEAQLDKSGLPSDRFFAERPEGSVSTLKIQRTQQEDSAVYLCASSPGLLYGYTFGSGTRLTVV.

V and J are TRBV21-1 and TRBJ2-6; no DNA check was done on the table's D call, TRBD1. TRBV21-1 is described as a pseudogene. The CDR3 sequence is 17 residues long. The CDR3 DNA sequence: TGTGCCAGCAGCAACAACAGGGATATGACTGGGGCCAACGTCCTGACTTTC. It translates to CASSNNRDMTGANVLTF.

This clonotype occurred a few times. The chain has TRBV3-1 and TRBJ2-2; 14 bases agree with TRBD2. The CDR3 covers 17 residues. Germline V gene sequence: CDR1 LGHDT, CDR2 YNNKEL (reference sequence). The junction had 6 bases not matched to a gene; V was cut back by 3 bases and J by 6 bases. CDR3 region: CASSHRGLAGEAGELFF. In DNA form, the CDR3 reads TGTGCCAGCAGCCACAGGGGACTAGCGGGAGAGGCCGGGGAGCTGTTTTTT. The whole variable domain, filled in from reference TRBV3-1 and TRBJ2-2, reads DTAVSQTPKYLVTQMGNDKSIKCEQNLGHDTMYWYKQDSKKFLKIMFSYNNKELIINETVPNRFSPKSPDKAHLNLHINSLELGDSAVYFCASSHRGLAGEAGELFFGEGSRLTVL.

In this sample, this clonotype turned up a few times. The chain links TRBV20-1 to TRBJ2-5; D is ambiguous. The germline CDR1 and CDR2 sequences are DFQATT and SNEGSKA (reference sequence). The CDR3 runs to 14 residues. Trimming pared 4 bases from V and 5 bases from J, leaving 17 bases between. The CDR3 region has the DNA TGCAGTGCTACATCCCCCATTGGTCGGGAGACCCAGTACTTC. Its translation is CSATSPIGRETQYF.

In this sample, this clonotype turned up a few times. V gene TRBV7-3 combines with J gene TRBJ2-5; possible D gene TRBD2, 5 bases. The germline V gene encodes CDR1 SGHTA and CDR2 FQGTGA. This CDR3 is 15 amino acids long. Trimming left V 1 base short and J 5 bases short, with 14 bases between. CDR3 protein: CASSLRWGVGETQYF. CDR3 nucleotide sequence: TGTGCCAGCAGCTTAAGATGGGGAGTTGGGGAGACCCAGTACTTC.

This clonotype occurred a few times. This rearrangement joins TRBV5-6 to TRBJ2-3; TRBD1 is a possible D gene (6 bases). The CDR3 sequence is 15 residues long. Germline values: CDR1 SGHDT, CDR2 YYEEEE. V lost 0 bases, J lost 3 bases, and 11 bases lay in between. The CDR3 coding sequence is TGTGCCAGCAGCTTGGATCTTAGGGGGACAGATACGCAGTATTTT. Residues: CASSLDLRGTDTQYF. Together with reference TRBV5-6 and TRBJ2-3, the CDR3 gives the full variable domain: DAGVTQSPTHLIKTRGQQVTLRCSPKSGHDTVSWYQQALGQGPQFIFQYYEEEERQRGNFPDRFSGHQFPNYSSELNVNALLLGDSALYLCASSLDLRGTDTQYFGPGTRLTVL.

This clonotype was detected only a few times. The rearrangement joins TRBV30 to TRBJ1-4; the D gene is possibly TRBD1 (5 bases). This CDR3 has 14 residues. From germline, CDR1 is GTSNPN and CDR2 SVGIG (reference sequence). V was clipped by 0 bases and J by 8 bases, with 13 bases between them. The CDR3 sequence is CAWSVSPGNEKLFF. In DNA, the CDR3 is TGTGCCTGGAGTGTATCCCCAGGGAACGAAAAACTGTTTTTT.

The gene calls are TRBV11-2 and TRBJ2-4, with unresolved D. The V end lost 5 bases, the J end lost 0 bases, and 11 bases lay between the germline ends. Germline CDR1 and CDR2: SGHAT and FQNNGV. The CDR3 is made up of 15 amino acids. This CDR3 is CASSPGHLAKNIQYF. As DNA, the CDR3 is TGTGCCAGCAGCCCGGGCCACCTAGCCAAAAACATTCAGTACTTC.